These T cell receptor beta chains were read from a single sample in a study of blood T cell repertoires in COVID-19. This table comes from immunoSEQ multiplex PCR, and its TCRdb copy is limited to in-frame clones, with some not included. The sample lists hundreds of thousands of clones; 85% to 90% were seen once. The sample was PBMCs or T cells enriched from blood (not recorded which). Receptors were obtained from a young woman who had recovered from COVID-19. The CDR3 runs from the conserved cysteine through the conserved F or W. A D gene is named only where the DNA matches it firmly. Some rows have no size entry. The others give once, few or many, or a class for an expanded clone.

v_gene	abundance	len	d_gene	j_gene	CDR3aa	CDR3nt
TRBV7-9	.	17	.	TRBJ1-6	CASSLFGGSSYNSPLHF	TGTGCCAGCAGCTTATTCGGGGGAAGCTCCTATAATTCACCCCTCCACTTT
TRBV24-1	.	16	TRBD1	TRBJ2-1	CATSDGRGNTYNEQFF	TGTGCCACCAGTGACGGCAGGGGGAATACCTACAATGAGCAGTTCTTC
TRBV19	.	11	TRBD1	TRBJ1-1	CASSATGDAFF	TGTGCCAGTAGTGCAACAGGGGATGCTTTCTTT
TRBV19	.	14	TRBD2	TRBJ2-2	CASRGSGVAGELFF	TGTGCCAGTAGGGGTAGCGGGGTGGCCGGGGAGCTGTTTTTT
TRBV19	.	17	.	TRBJ1-5	CASTTRGSGVLNQPQHF	TGTGCCAGTACCACCAGGGGATCAGGGGTCCTCAATCAGCCCCAGCATTTT
TRBV7-3	.	16	TRBD2	TRBJ2-1	CASSLLGGGSYNEQFF	TGTGCCAGCAGCTTACTTGGCGGGGGGTCCTACAATGAGCAGTTCTTC
TRBV24-1	.	15	TRBD1	TRBJ2-2	CATSAGTGETGELFF	TGTGCCACCAGTGCCGGGACAGGGGAAACCGGGGAGCTGTTTTTT
TRBV19	.	15	TRBD2	TRBJ2-2	CASSFGGFNTGELFF	TGTGCCAGTAGTTTCGGGGGGTTTAACACCGGGGAGCTGTTTTTT
TRBV5-1	.	18	TRBD1	TRBJ1-4	CASSLTGWIGLGGEKLFF	TGCGCCAGCAGTCTGACAGGGTGGATTGGTCTGGGAGGTGAAAAACTGTTTTTT
TRBV4-1	many	14	.	TRBJ2-1	CASSQDGQIYEQFF	TGCGCCAGCAGCCAAGATGGTCAGATCTATGAGCAGTTCTTC
TRBV29-1	.	14	.	TRBJ2-4	CSVQSTSGASIQYF	TGCAGCGTTCAATCTACGTCAGGGGCTAGCATTCAGTACTTC
TRBV3-1/TRBV3-2	.	13	TRBD1	TRBJ2-7	CASSLTGMHEQYF	TGTGCCAGCAGCCTGACAGGGATGCACGAGCAGTACTTC
TRBV3-1/TRBV3-2	.	17	TRBD1	TRBJ2-3	CASSQVREQGAGDTQYF	TGTGCCAGCAGCCAAGTCCGGGAACAGGGGGCCGGAGATACGCAGTATTTT
TRBV15	.	15	.	TRBJ1-1	CATSRVGRMNTEAFF	TGTGCCACCAGCAGAGTGGGCAGGATGAACACTGAAGCTTTCTTT
TRBV2	once	15	.	TRBJ2-3	CASSDWAGETDTQYF	TGTGCCAGCAGTGATTGGGCAGGGGAGACAGATACGCAGTATTTT
TRBV2	once	16	TRBD1	TRBJ1-1	CASSENGAGGSHKAFF	TGTGCCAGCAGTGAAAACGGGGCAGGGGGTTCCCATAAAGCTTTCTTT